This T cell receptor beta chain is drawn from a study of blood T cell repertoires in COVID-19 (dated by TCRdb to between 2020 and 2021). With regard to the full study: Samples from collaborators originated in the United States, Italy and Spain and spanned both the acute and convalescent phases of COVID-19. Deeply sampled blood TCRbeta repertoires from subjects exposed to, actively infected with, or recovered from COVID-19 were included in the dataset. Where HLA class I and class II types were available, the types were taken from metadata supplied by the sample provider, not from assay-based typing. The prospective study material was composed of cDNA or gDNA derived from T cells, B-cell-depleted T cells, or PBMCs. Sample metadata almost always included a de-identified subject ID, COVID-19 status, age in years and sex. The repertoires were released in a freely available public database intended as a resource for research on the immune response to SARS-CoV-2. The samples were drawn from the first 160 participants of the ongoing ImmuneRACE study and from 1,254 subjects provided by 6 global collaborators. The paper as a whole reports these results and caveats: Clinical and demographic metadata were provided uncurated, with the amount varying by source and participant.

A word on this clone: The target of this receptor is not known. There are no base qualities to consult, and no much larger clone falls within one base.

Participants in the prospective study were enrolled through a virtual design, were aged about 18 to 90 years, and lived in 24 United States geographic areas. In the prospective study, participants were assigned to cohorts based on the clinical history participants reported in a screening survey and a study questionnaire. In the prospective study, whole blood, serum and a nasopharyngeal or oropharyngeal swab were collected from each participant by mobile phlebotomists. Participants in the prospective study had the option to provide additional blood draws and questionnaires over a 2-month period. Blood samples from the prospective study were shipped frozen or at room temperature prior to DNA extraction. CDR1 MGHRA and CDR2 YSYEKL are derived from the germline V gene. V is pared back by 3 bases and J by 1 base, with 12 bases lying between the germline termini. The CDR3 measures 15 amino acids from cysteine to phenylalanine. CDR3 DNA is the only sequence kept; it has 45 bases, read in frame from the first base.

TCRbeta CDR3 regions were amplified from genomic DNA by means of the immunoSEQ Assay, a bias-controlled multiplex PCR. Turning to the authors' computational methods: Nucleated cell counts per sample were estimated from amplification of reference gene primers within the assay. To quantify the absolute abundance of each unique TCRbeta CDR3 rearrangement, sequence reads were collapsed and filtered. Productive Simpson clonality was computed per sample as the square root of Simpson's diversity index over productive rearrangements. TCRdb mirrors the immuneACCESS table, restricted to in-frame sequences. Some clones are absent from its copies; in checked studies, under half trace to an unresolved V gene, and the reason for the others is unknown. V and J calls and clone size come straight from that table; D and trimming were deduced from the DNA. The sample includes 200,000 to 300,000 clones, with about 91% observed a single time. Approximately 2.3% of the sample belongs to the ten largest clones.

Sequencing input: PBMCs or T cells enriched from blood (not recorded which). Recombination connected TRBV4-1 to TRBJ1-1; the D segment cannot be called with confidence. The sequence derives from a woman aged 40 to 50 with acute COVID-19. The nucleotide sequence is given as TGCGCCAGCAGCCAGGTTATACTCGCGAACACTGAAGCTTTCTTT. This gives the protein CASSQVILANTEAFF.